The 26 T cell receptor beta chains below come from one sample, sequenced in a study of T cell responses to AZD1222 COVID-19 vaccine. Only in-frame clones appear in the TCRdb table, and some are missing; sequencing was by immunoSEQ multiplex PCR. The data contain some 200,000 clones, over 80% of them seen just once; the ten biggest clones take up around 6.4%. Source: peripheral blood, taken on day 0 of AZD1222 vaccination. These receptors were obtained from an adult in good health.

V gene TRBV7-9 combines with J gene TRBJ1-5; 10 bases match TRBD1. V dropped 4 bases and J dropped 4; count of bases not matched to a gene: 4. Germline V CDR1 and CDR2: SEHNR, FQNEAQ (reference sequence). The CDR3 has 15 residues. The CDR3 DNA is TGTGCCAGCAGCTCCGGACAGGGGGGAAATCAGCCCCAGCATTTT. As protein: CASSSGQGGNQPQHF.

DNA for the CDR3: TGCGCCAGCAGCCAATTCTCCACAGGGAACTACGAGCAGTACTTC. Translation: CASSQFSTGNYEQYF. V is TRBV4-3 and J is TRBJ2-7; D is possibly TRBD1 (6 bases). This CDR3 region has 15 residues. Germline lookup yields CDR1 LGHNA and CDR2 YSLEER. V was clipped by 2 bases and J by 3 bases, with 14 bases between them.

The V and J genes are TRBV19 and TRBJ1-5, with D possibly TRBD1 on 6 matching bases. V was cut by 0 bases and J by 1 base, with 10 bases left in between. The CDR3 runs to 16 residues. Germline lookup yields CDR1 LNHDA and CDR2 SQIVND (reference sequence). The CDR3 coding sequence is TGTGCCAGTAGTATAGAGGGGGGCCACAGCAATCAGCCCCAGCATTTT. The encoded protein is CASSIEGGHSNQPQHF.

The chain joins TRBV5-1 to TRBJ1-4; no clear D gene. With 0 bases removed from V and 0 bases from J, the gap between germline ends came to 3 bases. The CDR3 sequence is 14 residues long. The germline CDR1 and CDR2 sequences are SGHRS and YFSETQ. Written as DNA, the CDR3 is TGCGCCAGCAGCTTGGCTGCAACTAATGAAAAACTGTTTTTT. Translated: CASSLAATNEKLFF.

The gene calls are TRBV4-1 and TRBJ2-5; the match to TRBD2 covers 7 bases. Germline-derived CDR1 and CDR2 are MGHRA and YSYEKL. The CDR3 contains 15 residues. V lost 0 bases to trimming and J lost 5 bases; unmatched junction nucleotides: 6. The CDR3, as DNA: TGCGCCAGCAGCCAAGAGGCGGGAGCCGGGGAGACCCAGTACTTC. It yields the protein CASSQEAGAGETQYF.

This rearrangement joins TRBV11-2 to TRBJ2-1; D remains unclear. The V and J ends lost 4 bases and 6 bases respectively, with 19 bases between them. Per the germline V gene, CDR1 is SGHAT and CDR2 is FQNNGV. The CDR3 spans 16 residues. The CDR3 DNA is TGTGCCAGCAGCTCCCCCCCCGGACGCGGCATCAATGAGCAGTTCTTC. Translating it yields CASSSPPGRGINEQFF.

V and J are TRBV18 and TRBJ1-4; D call uncertain. The germline V gene encodes CDR1 KGHSH and CDR2 LQKENI. The V end was cut by 0 bases, the J end by 8 bases, with 4 bases between. This CDR3 has 12 amino acids. The CDR3 DNA reads TGTGCCAGCTCACCACCTGGCGAAAAACTGTTTTTT. Amino acid sequence: CASSPPGEKLFF.

The rearrangement links TRBV12-3 or TRBV12-4 to TRBJ1-6; no clear D. V lost 2 bases and J lost 6, with 2 bases in between. This CDR3 comprises 12 residues. The CDR3 DNA follows: TGTGCCAGCAGTTTAAGTAATTCACCCCTCCACTTT. This sequence encodes CASSLSNSPLHF.

The rearrangement joins TRBV3-1 (or the pseudogene TRBV3-2) to TRBJ1-2; tentatively, D is TRBD1 (5 bases). V was shortened by 5 bases and J by 8 bases, with 15 bases between the two germline ends. CDR1 LGHDT and CDR2 YNNKEL come from the germline V gene (reference sequence). The CDR3 spans 13 residues. The CDR3 bases are TGTGCCAGCAGCTACCCCCAGGGTCGAGGCTACACCTTC. It specifies CASSYPQGRGYTF.

This sequence joins TRBV4-1 and TRBJ1-2, with TRBD1 matching 9 bases. From germline, CDR1 is MGHRA and CDR2 YSYEKL. The CDR3 extends over 15 amino acids. V was clipped by 2 bases and J by 3 bases; unmatched bases: 4. In DNA form, the CDR3 reads TGCGCCAGCAGCCAACAGACAGGGGGATACTATGGCTACACCTTC. Translated: CASSQQTGGYYGYTF.

CDR3 nucleotide sequence: TGTGCCAGCAGTGAACCAACTGGAAACACCATATATTTT. It is translated as CASSEPTGNTIYF. The chain employs TRBV2 and TRBJ1-3, with D unresolved. V lost 2 bases to trimming and J lost 2 bases, with 4 bases between them. CDR1 and CDR2 (germline): SNHLY, FYNNEI. The CDR3 has 13 amino acids.

The chain uses TRBV9 and TRBJ2-1; no definite D call. CDR1 and CDR2 from the germline V gene are SGDLS and YYNGEE. V dropped 0 bases and J dropped 4 bases, with 5 bases sitting between them. This CDR3 is built from 13 residues. CDR3: CASSVEQYNEQFF. CDR3 coding DNA: TGTGCCAGCAGCGTAGAACAGTACAATGAGCAGTTCTTC.

The chain couples TRBV28 to TRBJ1-1; no clear D. Per germline, CDR1 MDHEN and CDR2 SYDVKM. The CDR3 totals 14 residues. The V gene lost 3 bases and the J gene lost 1 base, with 9 bases spanning the gap. The CDR3 region is CASSFPRRNTEAFF. Here the CDR3 DNA reads TGTGCCAGCAGTTTCCCCCGAAGGAACACTGAAGCTTTCTTT.

The V call is TRBV10-1, the J call TRBJ2-3; 11 bases align to TRBD2. Germline V gives CDR1 WNHNN, CDR2 SYGVQD (reference sequence). J was trimmed by 5 bases and V by 3 bases; bases with no gene match: 19. The CDR3 is 20 residues long. The CDR3 loop is CASSDHLAGGPSGYRDTQYF. CDR3 sequence (DNA): TGCGCCAGCAGTGACCATCTAGCGGGGGGACCTTCAGGGTATAGAGATACGCAGTATTTT.

This rearrangement joins TRBV7-2 to TRBJ2-5; D might be TRBD1 (6 bases). This CDR3 comprises 13 residues. CDR1 SGHTA and CDR2 FQGNSA come from the germline V gene. Trimming removed 5 bases from V and 4 bases from J, with 11 bases in between. The CDR3 loop is CASSAGTSETQYF. The CDR3 DNA is TGTGCCAGCAGCGCCGGGACATCAGAGACCCAGTACTTC.

This sequence joins TRBV29-1 and TRBJ1-2, with D perhaps TRBD1 (5 bases). CDR1 and CDR2 (germline): SQVTM, ANQGSEA. V lost 4 bases and J 3 bases, leaving 18 bases between the germline ends. The CDR3 runs to 15 residues. The CDR3 spells CSVGNRLGRDYGYTF. CDR3 coding DNA: TGCAGCGTTGGAAACCGACTGGGGCGAGACTATGGCTACACCTTC.

The chain recombines TRBV7-2 with TRBJ1-3; 7 nucleotides line up with TRBD1. J gave up 0 bases and V 2 bases, and 4 bases lay outside the gene matches. The CDR3 sequence is 16 residues long. Germline loops: CDR1 SGHTA, CDR2 FQGNSA. The CDR3 is CASSLTTGASGNTIYF. CDR3 DNA sequence: TGTGCCAGCAGCTTAACAACAGGGGCCTCTGGAAACACCATATATTTT.

The chain joins TRBV9 to TRBJ1-5, with unresolved D. The CDR3 has 12 amino acids. The V end was cut by 2 bases, the J end by 5 bases, with 5 bases between. Germline loops: CDR1 SGDLS, CDR2 YYNGEE. The CDR3, as DNA: TGTGCCAGCAGCGTTGGGGATCAGCCCCAGCATTTT. Protein: CASSVGDQPQHF.

The table lists this clone with a count of one. Different DNA sequences within this sample yield the same CDR3. The rearrangement uses TRBV6-5 and TRBJ2-1, with D uncertain. The V gene's germline CDR1 is MNHEY and CDR2 SVGAGI. The CDR3 loop spans 15 amino acids. Trimming took off 2 bases at V and 0 bases at J, with 8 bases between the two ends. The CDR3 DNA reads as TGTGCCAGCAGTTACGGAGCGAGCTCCTACAATGAGCAGTTCTTC. It codes for CASSYGASSYNEQFF.

The V gene is TRBV5-1, the J gene TRBJ1-2; 7 bases are shared with TRBD1. This CDR3 region has 13 residues. Germline V gene sequence: CDR1 SGHRS, CDR2 YFSETQ. The ends lost 0 bases at V and 8 bases at J; junction bases unmatched: 4. The CDR3 sequence is CASSLEDRRGYTF. CDR3 sequence (DNA): TGCGCCAGCAGCTTGGAGGACAGGCGAGGCTACACCTTC.

The chain joins TRBV19 to TRBJ1-2, with D possibly being TRBD1 (5 bases). Germline CDR1 is LNHDA and CDR2 is SQIVND (reference sequence). Trimming took 7 bases from V and 5 from J, leaving 14 bases between them. The CDR3 totals 13 residues. CDR3 in DNA: TGTGCCAGTACGGTTGGGGCAGAGTATGGCTACACCTTC. This sequence encodes CASTVGAEYGYTF.

V is TRBV6-1 and J is TRBJ2-7; D not certain. CDR1 and CDR2 (germline): MNHNS, SASEGT. This CDR3 spans 20 amino acids. Deletions cut 2 bases from V and 0 bases from J, with 26 bases between. CDR3 sequence reads: CASSEPQPPRGITSSYEQYF. Here the CDR3 DNA reads TGTGCCAGCAGTGAACCGCAACCGCCCCGAGGCATTACGAGCTCCTACGAGCAGTACTTC.

This sequence joins TRBV5-1 and TRBJ1-2; tentative D call: TRBD1 (5 bases). The CDR3 consists of 16 residues. The V end was cut by 0 bases, the J end by 6 bases, with 18 bases between. The germline gives CDR1 SGHRS, CDR2 YFSETQ. The CDR3 region is CASSLEGRVGVDGYTF. In DNA form, the CDR3 reads TGCGCCAGCAGCTTGGAGGGCAGGGTAGGAGTCGATGGCTACACCTTC.

The gene calls are TRBV18 and TRBJ1-1; no definite D call. Germline V gene sequence: CDR1 KGHSH, CDR2 LQKENI. Between the trimmed V and J ends, which lost 3 bases and 1 base, there was a span of 12 bases. The length of the CDR3 is 15 residues. The CDR3 here is CASSPLYSSNTEAFF. In DNA form, the CDR3 reads TGTGCCAGCTCACCCCTTTACAGTTCGAACACTGAAGCTTTCTTT.

The chain is built from TRBV5-6 and TRBJ1-2, with D tentatively TRBD1 (6 bases). Trimming removed 4 bases from V and 8 bases from J, with 15 bases in between. There are 13 residues in the CDR3. Germline assignment: CDR1 SGHDT and CDR2 YYEEEE. CDR3 DNA sequence: TGTGCCAGCAGCCTGAGCAGGGGAGGGGGCTACACCTTC. Translating it yields CASSLSRGGGYTF.

The chain recombines TRBV3-1 (or the pseudogene TRBV3-2) with TRBJ1-1, with unresolved D. Germline V gene lookup returns CDR1 LGHDT and CDR2 YNNKEL (reference sequence). V was clipped by 1 base and J by 5 bases, with 5 bases between them. The CDR3 has 12 residues. The CDR3 region is CASSQAGTEAFF. In DNA, the CDR3 is TGTGCCAGCAGCCAAGCTGGGACTGAAGCTTTCTTT.